Here is one T cell receptor beta chain with its context. It lacks a known antigen. Per-nucleotide qualities are absent, and no much larger clonotype sits a single base away. These data originate in a study of sequential checkpoint blockade in melanoma (dated by TCRdb to the late 2010s). A note on the overall study: Patients were randomized 1:1 to first-line nivolumab followed by ipilimumab (arm A) or ipilimumab followed by nivolumab (arm B). Maintenance nivolumab came after each of the two trial sequences.

According to the study, the label for this sample's treatment or condition signals: randomized to nivolumab then ipilimumab (arm A) or the reverse (arm B). Prior DNA-damaging chemotherapy had not been received by any trial patient. Live CD3+CD8+ cells negative for CD19 and CD56 were sorted from thawed PBMCs on a FACS Aria II flow cytometer. Samples came from patients with melanoma in CheckMate 064, a randomized, open-label phase II trial of sequential checkpoint blockade. Peripheral blood mononuclear cells were collected by leukapheresis, purified using Ficoll-Paque, and frozen in human serum containing roughly 9.1% DMSO. Immediately after sorting, the purity of sorted blood CD3+CD8+ cells was verified to be >95%, after which DNA was extracted. The paper's findings and limits, for the study overall: Larger, independent patient cohorts are needed to validate the response-prediction model that combines TCR metrics and mutation burden.

V loses 2 bases, J loses 3 bases, and the germline ends lie 12 bases apart. The CDR3 has 14 amino acids, counting the end cysteine and phenylalanine. Solely the CDR3 DNA is kept, with 42 bases framed from the first base. From a lookup of the germline V gene, CDR1 and CDR2 are SGHRS and YFSETQ. TCRbeta CDR3 regions were immunosequenced from genomic DNA with the immunoSEQ Assay. Before high-throughput sequencing, genomic DNA was amplified using bias-controlled multiplex PCR. From the authors' description of their analysis: To quantify the absolute abundance of each unique TCRbeta CDR3 region, the sequences were collapsed and filtered. Clonality, defined as 1 minus Pielou's evenness, was calculated using productive rearrangements only. A previously published method was used to identify clones whose frequencies were significantly greater in on-treatment samples than in baseline samples. This immuneACCESS table, as held by TCRdb, lists in-frame sequences with V and J called but not all clones. Of the missing ones, under half trace to an unresolved V gene in checked studies; the others have no known cause. D and trimming come from the DNA, and the V and J calls and clone size come from that table. The sample records approximately 18,000 clones, approximately 80% of which are singletons. The top ten hold around 11% of the sample.

Source: CD8+ T cells sorted from blood (inferred from file names), taken from a patient given nivolumab and ipilimumab in sequence. The TCR comes from a human donor with melanoma. The V gene is TRBV5-1 and the J gene is TRBJ2-7; TRBD2 might be the D gene, on 5 matching bases. The sequenced DNA is TGCGCCAGCAGCTTTGGTACCGGGAACTACGAGCAGTACTTC. The encoded protein is CASSFGTGNYEQYF.